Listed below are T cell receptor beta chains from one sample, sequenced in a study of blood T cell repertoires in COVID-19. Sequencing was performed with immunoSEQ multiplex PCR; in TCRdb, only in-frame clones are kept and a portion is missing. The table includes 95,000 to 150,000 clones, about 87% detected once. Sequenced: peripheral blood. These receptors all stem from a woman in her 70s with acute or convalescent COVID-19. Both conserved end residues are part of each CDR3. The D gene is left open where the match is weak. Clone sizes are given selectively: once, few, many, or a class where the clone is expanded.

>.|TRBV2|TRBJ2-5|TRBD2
CASSQTGLAGVTQYF
TGTGCCAGCAGCCAGACGGGACTAGCGGGGGTGACCCAGTACTTC
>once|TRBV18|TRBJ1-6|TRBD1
CASSPGTGDNSPLHF
TGTGCCAGCTCACCCGGGACAGGGGATAATTCACCCCTCCACTTT
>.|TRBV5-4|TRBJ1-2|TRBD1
CASSGTVNYGYTF
TGTGCCAGCAGCGGGACAGTCAACTATGGCTACACCTTC
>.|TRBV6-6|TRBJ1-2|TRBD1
CASSYGDRESYGYTF
TGTGCCAGCAGTTACGGGGACAGGGAATCCTATGGCTACACCTTC
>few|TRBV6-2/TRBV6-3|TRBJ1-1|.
CASSYSRSTEAFF
TGTGCCAGCAGTTACTCAAGGAGCACTGAAGCTTTCTTT
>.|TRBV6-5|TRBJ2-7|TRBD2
CASSSPTSGSYEQYF
TGTGCCAGCAGTTCGCCGACTAGCGGTTCCTACGAGCAGTACTTC
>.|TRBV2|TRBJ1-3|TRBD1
CASSGQGSVGNTIYF
TGTGCCAGCAGTGGACAGGGCTCGGTTGGAAACACCATATATTTT
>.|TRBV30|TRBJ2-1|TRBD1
CAWRGQGAGNEQFF
TGTGCCTGGAGGGGACAGGGGGCCGGGAATGAGCAGTTCTTC
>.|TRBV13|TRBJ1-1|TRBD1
CASIPRGGGPPTEAFF
TGTGCCAGCATCCCCAGAGGGGGCGGACCCCCCACTGAAGCTTTCTTT
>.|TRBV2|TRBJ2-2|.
CASSGGSSNTGELFF
TGTGCCAGCAGTGGGGGCAGCTCGAACACCGGGGAGCTGTTTTTT
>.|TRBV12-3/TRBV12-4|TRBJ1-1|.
CASSLRGATEAFF
TGTGCCAGCAGTTTACGGGGGGCGACTGAAGCTTTCTTT
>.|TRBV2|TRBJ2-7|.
CASSLLTISYEQYF
TGTGCCAGCAGTCTCCTTACTATCTCCTACGAGCAGTACTTC
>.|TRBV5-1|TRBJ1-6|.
CASSEDIRSPLHF
TGCGCCAGCAGCGAAGACATCCGATCACCCCTCCACTTT
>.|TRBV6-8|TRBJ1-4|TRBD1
CASTRPGQGEAEKLFF
TGTGCCAGCACCAGACCGGGACAGGGGGAGGCTGAAAAACTGTTTTTT
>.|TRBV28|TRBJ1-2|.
CASSLSGRNRYGYTF
TGTGCCAGCAGTTTATCGGGTAGGAACCGCTATGGCTACACCTTC
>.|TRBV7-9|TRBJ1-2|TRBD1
CASSSRGTGQTNYGYTF
TGTGCCAGCAGCTCTAGAGGGACAGGACAAACTAACTATGGCTACACCTTC
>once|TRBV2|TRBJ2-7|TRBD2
CASMRTSGSYEQYF
TGTGCCAGCATGCGGACTAGCGGCTCCTACGAGCAGTACTTC
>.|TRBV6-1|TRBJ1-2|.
CASSEGYLYGYTF
TGTGCCAGCAGTGAAGGTTATTTGTATGGCTACACCTTC
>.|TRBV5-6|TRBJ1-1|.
CASSIRQARGEAFF
TGTGCCAGCAGCATTAGACAGGCCAGGGGTGAAGCTTTCTTT
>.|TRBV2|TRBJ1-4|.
CASSEGRENEKLFF
TGTGCCAGCAGTGAAGGTCGGGAAAATGAAAAACTGTTTTTT
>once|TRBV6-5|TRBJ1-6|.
CASRDSVGLHF
TGTGCCAGCCGGGACTCCGTAGGGCTCCACTTT
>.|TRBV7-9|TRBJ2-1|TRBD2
CASSLVGGKYNEQFF
TGTGCCAGCAGCTTAGTCGGGGGGAAATACAATGAGCAGTTCTTC
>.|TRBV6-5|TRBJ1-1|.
CASTFNTEAFF
TGTGCCAGCACCTTCAACACTGAAGCTTTCTTT
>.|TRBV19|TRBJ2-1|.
CASRLGRQEVHEQFF
TGTGCCAGTAGGCTGGGGCGACAGGAAGTCCATGAGCAGTTCTTC
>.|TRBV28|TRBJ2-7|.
CASVDGGQSTYEQYF
TGTGCCAGCGTAGATGGAGGACAGTCCACCTACGAGCAGTACTTC
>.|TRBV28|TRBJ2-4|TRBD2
CASSRTAGENIQYF
TGTGCCAGCAGCCGGACAGCGGGGGAAAACATTCAGTACTTC
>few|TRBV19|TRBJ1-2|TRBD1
CASRITGGFDGYTF
TGTGCCAGTAGGATTACAGGGGGATTCGATGGCTACACCTTC
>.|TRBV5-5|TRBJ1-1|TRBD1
CASSLALRGQSTEAFF
TGTGCCAGCAGCTTGGCCCTCAGGGGGCAGAGCACTGAAGCTTTCTTT
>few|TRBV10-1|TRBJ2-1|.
CASSAQGNEQFF
TGCGCCAGCAGTGCCCAGGGAAATGAGCAGTTCTTC
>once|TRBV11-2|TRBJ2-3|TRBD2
CASSLAGYTDTQYF
TGTGCCAGCAGCCTAGCGGGGTACACAGATACGCAGTATTTT
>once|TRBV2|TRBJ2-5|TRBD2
CASTPRWGGETQYF
TGTGCCAGCACCCCCCGTTGGGGGGGAGAGACCCAGTACTTC
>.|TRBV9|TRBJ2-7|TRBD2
CASSVLSGSYEQYF
TGTGCCAGCAGCGTACTCAGCGGGAGCTACGAGCAGTACTTC
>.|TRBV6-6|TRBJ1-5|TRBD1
CASSPRGGTGDQPQHF
TGTGCCAGCAGTCCGCGGGGAGGGACAGGGGATCAGCCCCAGCATTTT
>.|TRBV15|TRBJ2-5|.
CAGEELQETQYF
TGTGCAGGAGAGGAACTCCAAGAGACCCAGTACTTC
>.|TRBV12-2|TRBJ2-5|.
CASRFLGGRQETQYF
TGTGCAAGTCGCTTCCTGGGCGGGCGGCAAGAGACCCAGTACTTC
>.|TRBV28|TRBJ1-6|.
CASRLEAGENSPLHF
TGTGCCAGCAGACTCGAGGCCGGGGAAAATTCACCCCTCCACTTT
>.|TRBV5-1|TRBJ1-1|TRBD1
CASSLTGSGNTEAFF
TGCGCCAGCAGCCTGACAGGGAGCGGAAACACTGAAGCTTTCTTT
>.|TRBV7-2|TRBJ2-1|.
CASSLVGSSYNEQFF
TGTGCCAGCAGCTTAGTTGGTAGCTCCTACAATGAGCAGTTCTTC
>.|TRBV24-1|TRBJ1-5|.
CATSDSSTGKGQPQHF
TGTGCCACCAGTGATTCTTCCACAGGGAAGGGCCAGCCCCAGCATTTT
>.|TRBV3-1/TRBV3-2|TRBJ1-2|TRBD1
CASRATGGGYTF
TGTGCCAGCAGGGCCACAGGGGGAGGCTACACCTTC
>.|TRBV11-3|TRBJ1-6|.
CASSLEVGGGNSPLHF
TGTGCCAGCAGCTTAGAGGTTGGGGGGGGCAATTCACCCCTCCACTTT